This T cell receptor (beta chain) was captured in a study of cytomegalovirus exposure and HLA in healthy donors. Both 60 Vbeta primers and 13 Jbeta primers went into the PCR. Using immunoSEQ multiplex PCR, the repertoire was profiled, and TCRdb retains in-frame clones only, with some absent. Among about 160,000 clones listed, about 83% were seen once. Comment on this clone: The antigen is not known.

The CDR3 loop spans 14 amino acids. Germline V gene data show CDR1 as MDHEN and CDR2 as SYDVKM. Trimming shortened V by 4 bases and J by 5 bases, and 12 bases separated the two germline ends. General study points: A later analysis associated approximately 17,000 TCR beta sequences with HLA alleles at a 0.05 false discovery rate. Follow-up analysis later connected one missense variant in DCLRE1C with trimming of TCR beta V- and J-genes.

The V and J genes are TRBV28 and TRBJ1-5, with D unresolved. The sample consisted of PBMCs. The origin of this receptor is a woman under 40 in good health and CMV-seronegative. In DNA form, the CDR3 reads TGTGCCAGCAGTTCCCCTAGAAGAGATCAGCCCCAGCATTTT. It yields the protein CASSSPRRDQPQHF.